These 29 T cell receptor beta chains originate from one sample sequenced in a study of T cell clonotyping in hematopoietic cell transplantation. Method: immunoSEQ multiplex PCR; TCRdb's copy keeps in-frame clones and lacks some. The data hold 7,000 or so clones, with approximately 98% observed a single time. The specimen was PBMCs, collected 30 days after allogeneic stem cell transplant. Receptor source: a male patient aged 55 to 70 who had an allogeneic stem cell transplant from a related donor, so the T cells may come from the graft donor. Some clones in this sample may be carry-over from other donors' samples.

The chain is built from TRBV5-4 and TRBJ2-2; TRBD2 agrees at 8 bases. CDR3 length: 15 amino acids. Germline trimming cut 4 bases from V and 3 bases from J; bases unmatched to any gene: 5. Germline values: CDR1 SGHNT, CDR2 YYREEE (reference sequence). In DNA form, the CDR3 reads TGTGCCAGCAGCCGGGGCGGGGGGTACACCGGGGAGCTGTTTTTT. Protein product: CASSRGGGYTGELFF.

The CDR3 reads CASSPERGTEAFF. The CDR3 coding sequence is TGTGCCAGCAGCCCCGAGCGGGGGACTGAAGCTTTCTTT. The rearrangement joins TRBV2 to TRBJ1-1; D perhaps matches TRBD1 (5 bases). The CDR3 runs to 13 residues. With 6 bases removed from V and 5 bases from J, the gap between germline ends came to 13 bases. Looked up from germline, CDR1 is SNHLY and CDR2 is FYNNEI.

V usage is TRBV29-1 and J usage is TRBJ1-2; D is perhaps TRBD1 (5 bases). Germline V lookup: CDR1 SQVTM, CDR2 ANQGSEA. The CDR3 sequence is 13 residues long. Trimming cost V 0 bases and J 4 bases, with 9 bases left between them. The CDR3 sequence is CSVEEGRPYGYTF. The CDR3, as DNA: TGCAGCGTTGAAGAGGGGCGTCCCTATGGCTACACCTTC.

The chain has TRBV5-4 and TRBJ2-7; a weak D match, TRBD1 (6 bases). Germline CDR1 and CDR2: SGHNT and YYREEE (reference sequence). The CDR3 loop spans 13 amino acids. V was trimmed by 4 bases and J by 5 bases, leaving 13 bases between them. CDR3 sequence (DNA): TGTGCCAGCAGCGCGACAGGAGCCGACGAGCAGTACTTC. This encodes CASSATGADEQYF. The full variable domain, its missing parts supplied by reference TRBV5-4 and TRBJ2-7, is ETGVTQSPTHLIKTRGQQVTLRCSSQSGHNTVSWYQQALGQGPQFIFQYYREEENGRGNFPPRFSGLQFPNYSSELNVNALELDDSALYLCASSATGADEQYFGPGTRLTVT.

This chain uses TRBV6-1 with TRBJ2-4, with 11 bases fitting TRBD1. This CDR3 is built from 11 residues. After removal of 6 bases from V and 15 bases from J, the junction contained 4 bases not matched to a gene. Germline lookup yields CDR1 MNHNS and CDR2 SASEGT. CDR3 coding DNA: TGTGCCAGCAGGGCCGGACAGGGGGCGTACTTC. Residues: CASRAGQGAYF.

V and J are TRBV13 and TRBJ2-7, with TRBD2 matching 10 bases. CDR1 is PRHDT, CDR2 FYEKMQ, per germline (reference sequence). The CDR3 sequence is 15 residues long. The ends lost 5 bases at V and 4 bases at J; junction bases unmatched: 8. This CDR3 reads CASSQSGGAYYEQYF. The CDR3 nucleotides read TGTGCCAGCAGCCAGAGCGGGGGGGCGTATTACGAGCAGTACTTC.

The chain joins TRBV30 to TRBJ2-7, with TRBD2 matching 9 bases. The CDR3 loop spans 14 amino acids. The J segment lost 2 bases and the V segment lost 2 bases, leaving 4 bases of the junction unmatched. The germline CDR1 and CDR2 sequences are GTSNPN and SVGIG (reference sequence). The CDR3 protein is CAWSRAGGTYEQYF. The CDR3 nucleotides are TGTGCCTGGAGTCGGGCGGGGGGGACCTACGAGCAGTACTTC. Complete variable domain (other parts from reference TRBV30 and TRBJ2-7): SQTIHQWPATLVQPVGSPLSLECTVEGTSNPNLYWYRQAAGRGLQLLFYSVGIGQISSEVPQNLSASRPQDRQFILSSKKLLLSDSGFYLCAWSRAGGTYEQYFGPGTRLTVT.

The CDR3 nucleotides are TGTGCCAGCAGCTTAGGAAGCGTGGATCAGCCCCAGCATTTT. It is translated as CASSLGSVDQPQHF. The V and J genes are TRBV7-9 and TRBJ1-5; D remains ambiguous. Germline lookup yields CDR1 SEHNR and CDR2 FQNEAQ (reference sequence). This CDR3 is built from 14 residues. Between the trimmed V and J ends, which lost 1 base and 5 bases, there was a span of 9 bases.

This clone appeared a single time. The chain employs TRBV5-1 and TRBJ2-2; D not resolved. Per the germline V gene, CDR1 is SGHRS and CDR2 is YFSETQ. This CDR3 is built from 15 residues. Between the trimmed V and J ends, which lost 0 bases and 5 bases, there was a span of 11 bases. The chain's CDR3 is CASSLEGFGTGELFF. The CDR3 DNA sequence: TGCGCCAGCAGCTTGGAAGGCTTTGGGACCGGGGAGCTGTTTTTT.

This chain uses TRBV7-8 with TRBJ2-7; D perhaps matches TRBD2 (7 bases). Between the trimmed V and J ends, which lost 1 base and 5 bases, there was a span of 15 bases. The CDR3 runs to 15 residues. Germline V lookup: CDR1 SGHVS, CDR2 FQNEAQ. Here the CDR3 DNA reads TGTGCCAGCAGCTTAGTGGGGGGGCCGAGAAACGAGCAGTACTTC. This codes for CASSLVGGPRNEQYF.

The V gene is TRBV19, the J gene TRBJ2-7, with D maybe TRBD1 (6 bases). This CDR3 contains 14 residues. The V gene's germline CDR1 is LNHDA and CDR2 SQIVND (reference sequence). V shed 6 bases and J shed 10 bases, with 22 bases lying between them. The chain's CDR3 is CASREVGQGSYQYF. CDR3 DNA: TGTGCCAGTAGAGAGGTGGGGCAGGGGTCATACCAGTACTTC.

V is TRBV6-1 and J is TRBJ1-5; D ambiguous. Germline V CDR1 and CDR2: MNHNS, SASEGT. The CDR3 runs 14 residues. Deletions cut 2 bases from V and 0 bases from J, with 5 bases between. CDR3 DNA sequence: TGTGCCAGCAGTGAACAGAATAGCAATCAGCCCCAGCATTTT. Translation: CASSEQNSNQPQHF.

In its sample, this clone was seen a few times. The chain has TRBV7-5 and TRBJ2-6. TRBV7-5 is reported as a pseudogene. This CDR3 spans 13 amino acids. The CDR3 loop reads CARIQSRANVLTF. CDR3 nucleotide sequence: TGTGCCAGAATTCAAAGTCGGGCCAACGTCCTGACTTTC.

The V and J genes are TRBV25-1 and TRBJ1-2, with 9 bases lining up with TRBD1. Germline trimming cut 4 bases from V and 6 bases from J; bases unmatched to any gene: 9. The CDR3 is made up of 15 amino acids. CDR1 and CDR2 from the germline V gene are MGHDK and SYGVNS. The CDR3 DNA reads TGTGCCAGCAGTGCCCCCGGGACAGGGCCTCATGGCTACACCTTC. Residues: CASSAPGTGPHGYTF.

The V call is TRBV7-9, the J call TRBJ2-7, with D uncertain. V was trimmed by 0 bases and J by 1 base, leaving 13 bases between them. Per germline, CDR1 SEHNR and CDR2 FQNEAQ (reference sequence). The CDR3 sequence is 16 residues long. The CDR3 region is CASSLARSVGSYEQYF. The CDR3 nucleotides read TGTGCCAGCAGCTTAGCGCGGTCGGTGGGTTCCTACGAGCAGTACTTC.

J is TRBJ1-2 and V is TRBV7-9; perhaps TRBD1 as D (6 bases). Trimming stripped 6 bases from V and 4 bases from J, with 12 bases between. This CDR3 is built from 13 residues. Germline V gives CDR1 SEHNR, CDR2 FQNEAQ (reference sequence). The CDR3 region has the DNA TGTGCCAGCAGTTCGGACAGCTTCTATGGCTACACCTTC. Amino acid sequence: CASSSDSFYGYTF.

This clone has a single count. J is TRBJ1-1 and V is TRBV7-8; D is ambiguous. CDR1 is SGHVS, CDR2 FQNEAQ, per germline. V was cut by 8 bases and J by 0 bases, with 13 bases left in between. The CDR3 is made up of 14 amino acids. The CDR3: CASLDGVMNTEAFF. The CDR3 bases are TGTGCCAGCTTAGACGGGGTTATGAACACTGAAGCTTTCTTT.

The chain employs TRBV2 and TRBJ1-4; D remains unclear. CDR1 and CDR2 (germline): SNHLY, FYNNEI. The CDR3 extends over 16 amino acids. Trimming cost V 6 bases and J 3 bases, with 17 bases left between them. The CDR3 DNA reads as TGTGCCAGCAGCAACACGGAGGGTCAGGCTAATGAAAAACTGTTTTTT. This sequence encodes CASSNTEGQANEKLFF.

This chain connects TRBV4-3 to TRBJ1-1, with a weak D call TRBD1 (5 bases). Looked up from germline, CDR1 is LGHNA and CDR2 is YSLEER. This CDR3 region has 13 residues. Trimming removed 0 bases at V and 8 bases at J, with 10 bases between. The CDR3 protein is CASSQDSAGEAFF. Here the CDR3 DNA reads TGCGCCAGCAGCCAAGATTCGGCAGGGGAAGCTTTCTTT.

This clone is a singleton in its sample. This sequence joins TRBV6-1 and TRBJ1-5; no firm D call. Between the trimmed V and J ends, which lost 6 bases and 0 bases, there was a span of 12 bases. Germline values: CDR1 MNHNS, CDR2 SASEGT. The CDR3 spans 15 residues. In DNA, the CDR3 is TGTGCCAGCAGGGCAGACATGTATAGCAATCAGCCCCAGCATTTT. It codes for CASRADMYSNQPQHF.

The table lists this clone with a count of one. The chain combines TRBV9 with TRBJ1-5, with D perhaps matching TRBD1 (5 bases). The CDR3 loop spans 14 amino acids. Trimming removed 0 bases from V and 4 bases from J, with 8 bases in between. Germline CDR1 reads SGDLS; CDR2 reads YYNGEE. CDR3: CASSVGQTNQPQHF. The CDR3 region has the DNA TGTGCCAGCAGCGTAGGACAGACGAATCAGCCCCAGCATTTT.

The chain employs TRBV9 and TRBJ1-1; 8 bases map to TRBD1. The V and J ends lost 6 bases and 4 bases, in that order; junction bases with no gene match: 14. The germline V gene has CDR1 SGDLS and CDR2 YYNGEE. The CDR3 is 16 residues long. CDR3: CASTPPGQVISTEAFF. The CDR3 bases are TGTGCCAGCACCCCGCCGGGACAGGTGATTAGCACTGAAGCTTTCTTT.

This chain uses TRBV11-3 with TRBJ2-3; D uncertain. This CDR3 is 17 amino acids long. Trimming removed 1 base from V and 2 bases from J, with 16 bases in between. Germline values: CDR1 SGHNT, CDR2 YENEEA. The CDR3 spells CASSLGFTRHSTDTQYF. For the CDR3, the DNA is TGTGCCAGCAGCTTAGGGTTCACACGACATTCCACAGATACGCAGTATTTT.

J is TRBJ1-4 and V is TRBV25-1; D is possibly TRBD1 (6 bases). This CDR3 region has 16 residues. From germline, CDR1 is MGHDK and CDR2 SYGVNS. The germline V and J ends were trimmed by 5 bases and 4 bases, with 17 bases remaining between them. The CDR3 is CASSTSLRTDNEKLFF. CDR3 nucleotides: TGTGCCAGCAGTACTTCCTTGAGGACAGATAATGAAAAACTGTTTTTT.

The J gene is TRBJ2-1, the V gene TRBV5-1; TRBD2 matches at 11 bases. CDR3 size: 16 residues. Germline assignment: CDR1 SGHRS and CDR2 YFSETQ. With V trimmed by 2 bases and J by 0 bases, 1 base remained unmatched. CDR3 bases: TGCGCCAGCAGCTTTAGCGGGGGGGCCTCCTACAATGAGCAGTTCTTC. Translated: CASSFSGGASYNEQFF.

The chain joins TRBV5-1 to TRBJ1-1; 7 nucleotides align to TRBD1. J was trimmed by 1 base and V by 4 bases; bases with no gene match: 7. This CDR3 has 15 residues. Germline-derived CDR1 and CDR2 are SGHRS and YFSETQ. CDR3 DNA: TGCGCCAGCAGCCCGTGGGGGACAGCGAACACTGAAGCTTTCTTT. Residues: CASSPWGTANTEAFF.

The rearrangement links TRBV7-6 to TRBJ2-3; D is tentatively TRBD1 or TRBD2 (5 bases each). The germline V and J ends were trimmed by 7 bases and 6 bases, with 14 bases remaining between them. Germline loops: CDR1 SGHVS, CDR2 FNYEAQ. This CDR3 is built from 13 residues. CDR3 in DNA: TGTGCCAGCAATCCGGGGCTGCTGGATACGCAGTATTTT. This codes for CASNPGLLDTQYF. The variable domain in full, completed from reference TRBV7-6 and TRBJ2-3, reads GAGVSQSPRYKVTKRGQDVALRCDPISGHVSLYWYRQALGQGPEFLTYFNYEAQQDKSGLPNDRFSAERPEGSISTLTIQRTEQRDSAMYRCASNPGLLDTQYFGPGTRLTVL.

This sequence joins TRBV5-4 and TRBJ1-2; tentative D call: TRBD1 (6 bases). The CDR3 sequence is 17 residues long. Looked up from germline, CDR1 is SGHNT and CDR2 is YYREEE (reference sequence). The V gene lost 1 base and the J gene lost 0 bases, with 16 bases spanning the gap. The CDR3 sequence is CASSLLARGPANYGYTF. CDR3 DNA: TGTGCCAGCAGCTTGTTGGCGCGGGGGCCCGCTAACTATGGCTACACCTTC.

The gene calls are TRBV6-6 and TRBJ2-6, with a weak D call TRBD1 (6 bases). V was cut by 2 bases and J by 4 bases, with 12 bases left in between. Per germline, CDR1 MNHNY and CDR2 SVGAGI (reference sequence). The CDR3 runs 16 residues. The chain's CDR3 is CASSYVQGPGANVLTF. The CDR3 DNA reads TGTGCCAGCAGTTACGTACAGGGCCCCGGGGCCAACGTCCTGACTTTC.